This TCR beta chain appears in the sequencing data of a study of blood T cell repertoires in COVID-19. Source study methods: Estimates of nucleated cell counts were drawn from the amplification of reference gene primers. TCRdb's table, derived via immunoSEQ multiplex PCR, lists solely in-frame clones and lacks some. V and J calls and clone size are given by that table; D and trimming were obtained from the DNA. The sample includes tens of thousands of clones, roughly nine tenths of them seen just once. This clone was counted a single time. The CDR3 consists of 13 residues. V lost 4 bases and J 8 bases, leaving 14 bases between the germline ends. CDR1 and CDR2 from the germline V gene are MNHEY and SMNVEV (reference sequence).

Sequenced: peripheral blood. This chain links TRBV27 with TRBJ1-2, with D maybe TRBD1 (6 bases). This receptor was taken from a man between 60 and 75 years old with acute or convalescent COVID-19. Written as DNA, the CDR3 is TGTGCCAGCAGTTCGCCACAGGGTAGAGGCTACACCTTC. Its translation: CASSSPQGRGYTF.